Listed below are T cell receptor beta chains from one sample, sequenced in a study of early T cells in non-severe SARS-CoV-2 infection. Each CDR3 protein gets one entry after TCRdb re-called the 5' RACE reads with MiXCR. The data show roughly 40,000 distinct CDR3 sequences, with approximately 5.9% seen just once and about 8.3% held by the top ten. The specimen comprised whole blood, sampled at baseline. The receptor source for this set is an adult who was a healthcare worker with PCR-confirmed SARS-CoV-2 infection or an uninfected control (not recorded which). Each CDR3 is given with its conserved first and last residue. D genes are given only for firm matches. Only some rows state a clone size, as once, few, many or a class for expanded clones.

v_gene	abundance	d_gene	j_gene	CDR3aa	CDR3nt
TRBV5-1	many	.	TRBJ1-3	CASSLSDSFSGNTIYF	TGCGCCAGCAGCTTGTCGGACAGCTTCTCTGGAAACACCATATATTTT
TRBV3-1	many	.	TRBJ1-2	CASSQGTYYGYTF	TGTGCCAGCAGTCAGGGGACTTACTATGGCTACACCTTC
TRBV12-3/TRBV12-4	many	TRBD2	TRBJ2-2	CASSLTSGGATGELFF	TGTGCCAGCAGTCTGACTAGCGGGGGCGCGACCGGGGAGCTGTTTTTT
TRBV9	.	.	TRBJ2-7	CASSGGPHYEQYF	TGTGCCAGCAGCGGCGGACCGCACTACGAGCAGTACTTC
TRBV4-3	many	.	TRBJ2-6	CASSQRGANVLTF	TGCGCCAGCAGCCAGCGTGGGGCCAACGTCCTGACTTTC
TRBV7-2	many	.	TRBJ1-6	CASSLRGRGGSPLHF	TGTGCCAGCAGCTTGCGAGGGAGGGGAGGATCACCCCTCCACTTT
TRBV9	few	.	TRBJ2-3	CASSAIADPSTDTQYF	TGTGCCAGCAGCGCCATAGCGGACCCTAGCACAGATACGCAGTATTTT
TRBV5-4	.	TRBD2	TRBJ2-5	CASSRSGGTQETQYF	TGTGCCAGCAGCCGTAGCGGGGGAACCCAAGAGACCCAGTACTTC
TRBV27	many	.	TRBJ1-5	CASSSYRDRGSNQPQHF	TGTGCCAGCAGTTCCTACCGGGACCGAGGGAGCAATCAGCCCCAGCATTTT
TRBV18	many	TRBD1	TRBJ2-5	CASSRTGGNWTQYF	TGTGCCAGCTCAAGGACAGGCGGCAATTGGACCCAGTACTTC
TRBV4-1	.	TRBD1	TRBJ2-7	CASSRTGQGAWDEQYF	TGCGCCAGCAGCCGAACGGGACAGGGGGCCTGGGACGAGCAGTACTTC
TRBV3-1	many	TRBD1	TRBJ2-1	CASSQDLLGTVDNEQFF	TGTGCCAGCAGCCAAGATCTGTTAGGGACAGTCGACAATGAGCAGTTCTTC
TRBV19	many	TRBD1	TRBJ1-2	CASRQGSYGYTF	TGTGCCAGCCGACAGGGGAGCTATGGCTACACCTTC
TRBV20-1	.	.	TRBJ2-5	CSAEDYKETQYF	TGCAGTGCTGAGGACTACAAAGAGACCCAGTACTTC
TRBV7-9	many	.	TRBJ1-5	CASSQWWDQPQHF	TGTGCCAGCAGTCAGTGGTGGGATCAGCCCCAGCATTTT
TRBV7-6	many	TRBD2	TRBJ2-5	CASSFTGTSGQETQYF	TGTGCCAGCAGCTTCACCGGGACTAGCGGACAAGAGACCCAGTACTTC
TRBV30	few	TRBD1	TRBJ1-1	CAWSMDRGTEAFF	TGTGCCTGGAGTATGGACAGGGGCACTGAAGCTTTCTTT
TRBV7-2	many	.	TRBJ2-3	CASSLGLPTDTQYF	TGTGCCAGCAGCTTAGGATTACCCACAGATACGCAGTATTTT
TRBV5-1	many	.	TRBJ1-1	CASSFSGGSTMNTEAFF	TGCGCCAGCAGCTTTTCTGGAGGCTCCACCATGAACACTGAAGCTTTCTTT
TRBV6-6	few	.	TRBJ1-1	CASSYLVALNTEAFF	TGTGCCAGCAGTTACTTAGTGGCATTGAACACTGAAGCTTTCTTT
TRBV10-1	.	TRBD1	TRBJ2-2	CASQTGAGELFF	TGCGCCAGCCAGACAGGGGCCGGGGAGCTGTTTTTT
TRBV5-1	.	.	TRBJ1-3	CASSLGQGSVGNTIYF	TGCGCCAGCAGCTTGGGGCAGGGTAGTGTCGGAAACACCATATATTTT
TRBV7-2	many	TRBD1	TRBJ2-4	CASSLDREDIQYF	TGTGCCAGCAGCTTGGACAGGGAAGACATTCAGTACTTC
TRBV9	once	.	TRBJ2-3	CASSRGSTSSADTQYF	TGTGCCAGTTCCAGGGGATCGACTTCCAGCGCAGATACGCAGTATTTT
TRBV6-4	many	TRBD1	TRBJ2-3	CASSPGGSTTDTQYF	TGTGCCAGCAGCCCAGGGGGTTCCACGACAGATACGCAGTATTTT
TRBV12-3/TRBV12-4	many	TRBD2	TRBJ2-1	CASSAGGRYNEQFF	TGTGCCAGCAGTGCGGGGGGCCGATACAATGAGCAGTTCTTC